The rows below give T cell receptor beta chains drawn from one sample of a study of blood T cell repertoires in COVID-19. TCRdb's table, derived via immunoSEQ multiplex PCR, lists solely in-frame clones and lacks some. The sample comprises 140,000 to 150,000 clones, 70% to 90% of which are singletons, and about 2.8% rests with the top ten. Input material: peripheral blood. The receptors come from a human donor with acute or convalescent COVID-19. The donor label of this sample is uncertain. The CDR3 runs from the conserved cysteine through the conserved F or W. The D gene is left open where the match is weak. A clone size is listed for some rows: how often the clone was seen (once, few, many), or a class if it is expanded.

- | TRBJ1-6 | TRBV6-5 | - | TGTGCCAGCAGTTACAGCCGGGACTCTACTAATTCACCCCTCCACTTT | CASSYSRDSTNSPLHF
- | TRBJ1-5 | TRBV7-9 | few | TGTGCCAGCAGCCCCATCGGCTCAGGGAATCAGCCCCAGCATTTT | CASSPIGSGNQPQHF
- | TRBJ1-1 | TRBV10-3 | - | TGTGCCATCAGCCCGGGACAAAAGAACACTGAAGCTTTCTTT | CAISPGQKNTEAFF
- | TRBJ1-1 | TRBV24-1 | - | TGTGCCACCAGGACAGCAGAGAACACTGAAGCTTTCTTT | CATRTAENTEAFF
TRBD2 | TRBJ2-5 | TRBV5-4 | - | TGTGCCAGCAGCAAAAGGACTAGCGGGGGGCAAGAGACCCAGTACTTC | CASSKRTSGGQETQYF
TRBD1 | TRBJ1-1 | TRBV18 | - | TGTGCCAGCTCACCTACAGGGGATGCCACTGAAGCTTTCTTT | CASSPTGDATEAFF
- | TRBJ2-3 | TRBV7-9 | - | TGTGCCAGCAGCTTACCTGTTTCCACAGATACGCAGTATTTT | CASSLPVSTDTQYF
TRBD2 | TRBJ2-5 | TRBV7-2 | - | TGTGCCAGCAGCTTAGTAACTAGCGGGGGGGCCAGAGAGACCCAGTACTTC | CASSLVTSGGARETQYF
- | TRBJ1-5 | TRBV19 | - | TGTGCCAGTAACCCGACGGGAGGTCGGCCCGATCAGCCCCAGCATTTT | CASNPTGGRPDQPQHF
TRBD1 | TRBJ1-5 | TRBV24-1 | - | TGTGCCACCAGCCCCAGGGGGCTAGGCAATCAGCCCCAGCATTTT | CATSPRGLGNQPQHF
TRBD1 | TRBJ1-4 | TRBV14 | few | TGTGCCAGCAGCCAAGAGCTCTCACCGGGACAGGGCAGGGAAAAACTGTTTTTT | CASSQELSPGQGREKLFF
- | TRBJ1-4 | TRBV6-2/TRBV6-3 | few | TGTGCCAGCAGTTACTCCCAAAAAACTAATGAAAAACTGTTTTTT | CASSYSQKTNEKLFF
- | TRBJ2-7 | TRBV6-2/TRBV6-3 | - | TGTGCCAGCAGTTACTCGAACAGGTTCTCCTACGAGCAGTACTTC | CASSYSNRFSYEQYF
- | TRBJ1-6 | TRBV28 | - | TGTGCCAGCAGTGCCTCGGGAAGGGGAGGCTCACCCCTCCACTTT | CASSASGRGGSPLHF
- | TRBJ1-1 | TRBV6-2/TRBV6-3 | few | TGTGCCAGCAGCAGACAAGATTCAGCTTTCTTT | CASSRQDSAFF
TRBD1 | TRBJ1-4 | TRBV6-5 | few | TGTGCCAGCAGTTACGGGGGACAGGGTGGGAAACTGTTTTTT | CASSYGGQGGKLFF
- | TRBJ2-5 | TRBV11-2 | - | TGTGCCAGCAGCTTAAGAGGGATAGAGACCCAGTACTTC | CASSLRGIETQYF
TRBD2 | TRBJ2-2 | TRBV7-2 | - | TGTGCCAGCAGCTGGGGCGGGAGGGAGAACACCGGGGAGCTGTTTTTT | CASSWGGRENTGELFF
- | TRBJ2-2 | TRBV6-5 | - | TGTGCCAGCAGTCAGGGAAACACCGGGGAGCTGTTTTTT | CASSQGNTGELFF
TRBD1 | TRBJ2-7 | TRBV7-9 | - | TGTGCCAGCGCAGGGGGCCGCGAGCAGTACTTC | CASAGGREQYF
TRBD1 | TRBJ1-5 | TRBV7-9 | - | TGTGCCAGCAGCGAAACAGGGGGCGGTCAGCCCCAGCATTTT | CASSETGGGQPQHF
- | TRBJ2-5 | TRBV7-8 | - | TGTGCCAGCAGCTATCACGTAGCGAAGCCAAACGAAGAGACCCAGTACTTC | CASSYHVAKPNEETQYF
- | TRBJ1-2 | TRBV19 | - | TGTGCCAGTAGATACGGGGCGGGGACTAACTATGGCTACACCTTC | CASRYGAGTNYGYTF
- | TRBJ2-6 | TRBV9 | - | TGTGCCAGCAGCTCCTCCTCTGGGGCCAACGTCCTGACTTTC | CASSSSSGANVLTF
TRBD1 | TRBJ1-6 | TRBV5-6 | - | TGTGCCAGCAGTAGGACAGGGGGCATGAAATCCTATAATTCACCCCTCCACTTT | CASSRTGGMKSYNSPLHF
- | TRBJ1-1 | TRBV3-1/TRBV3-2 | few | TGTGCCAGCAGCCAATTCGACAGGAACACTGAAGCTTTCTTT | CASSQFDRNTEAFF
- | TRBJ1-4 | TRBV11-2 | - | TGTGCCAGCAGCTCTGCACAGTCTAATGAAAAACTGTTTTTT | CASSSAQSNEKLFF
- | TRBJ1-5 | TRBV12-3/TRBV12-4 | - | TGTGCCAGCAGTCCACAGGCAGTACAGCCCCAGCATTTT | CASSPQAVQPQHF